This paragraph covers one TCR beta chain sequence. Free of recent acute infections or vaccinations, the donors were healthy HIV-negative adults. The sample is drawn from a study of shared clonotypes between healthy human individuals. Original processing methods: Because ImmunoSEQ provided only junction sequences with no quality scores, the filtering differed. Measured with immunoSEQ multiplex PCR; TCRdb has only the in-frame clones, and not every one. The DNA gave D and trimming, while V, J and clone size come from that table. The data contain over a million clones, approximately 68% of them seen just once; the ten biggest clones take up 1.5%. In germline, CDR1 is MNHNY, CDR2 SVGAGI (reference sequence). The V gene end was trimmed by 4 bases and the J gene end by 4 bases; junction bases not matched to a gene: 13. The CDR3 is made up of 16 amino acids.

This receptor was obtained from a man aged 18 to 35 in good health. The specimen sequenced was memory CD4+ T cells sorted from blood. Sample subset: CD45RA-negative fraction. The J gene is TRBJ2-7, the V gene TRBV6-6; 7 bases map to TRBD2. The CDR3 is CASSSSGIKSGYEQYF. The CDR3 DNA sequence: TGTGCCAGCAGTTCCAGCGGGATAAAAAGTGGGTACGAGCAGTACTTC.